What follows are 23 T cell receptor beta chains derived from one specimen sequenced in a study of CD4 and CD8 cells across lung adenocarcinoma regions. Each CDR3 protein gets one entry after TCRdb re-called the PCR reads with MiXCR. The sample gives about 25,000 distinct CDR3 sequences, roughly 50% of which show up once; 45% to 60% is in the top ten. Source material: CD8+ T cells from the center of a lung tumor. These TCRs come from a male donor with lung adenocarcinoma. The CD4 and CD8 labels of this study may be unreliable.

CDR3 sequence reads: CASRALSGLGATNTQYF. The CDR3 nucleotides are TGTGCCTCCAGGGCTTTATCGGGGCTGGGAGCCACAAATACGCAGTACTTC. The V gene is TRBV10-3, the J gene TRBJ2-4; D could derive from TRBD1 or TRBD2 (5 bases each). V lost 11 bases, J lost 13 bases, and 36 bases lay in between. The germline gives CDR1 ENHRY, CDR2 SYGVKD. The CDR3 spans 17 residues.

Comment on this clonotype: One end of the junction fails to match germline, which may point to a read error. The chain links TRBV27 to TRBJ2-5, with D perhaps matching TRBD1 (5 bases). TRBJ2-3 matches the DNA end more closely, so the J call is doubtful. The CDR3 spans 11 residues. Germline V gene sequence: CDR1 MNHEY, CDR2 SMNVEV (reference sequence). The CDR3 DNA sequence: TGTGGGGGCAGTGCCCCAGAGACGCAGTATTTT. Translated: CGGSAPETQYF.

V gene TRBV6-5 combines with J gene TRBJ2-3; no clear D gene. V lost 4 bases and J lost 5, with 7 bases in between. CDR3 size: 12 residues. The V gene's germline CDR1 is MNHEY and CDR2 SVGAGI. The CDR3, as DNA: TGTGCCAGCAGTTCGATGGGAGATACGCAGTATTTT. It translates to CASSSMGDTQYF.

At least ten counts were recorded for this clonotype. The chain carries TRBV5-4 and TRBJ2-1; 8 nucleotides align to TRBD2. In germline, CDR1 is SGHNT, CDR2 YYREEE (reference sequence). V shed 4 bases, J shed 4 bases, and the junction held 10 bases outside the gene matches. This CDR3 comprises 16 residues. The CDR3 loop reads CASSGGGSASYNEQFF. In DNA, the CDR3 is TGTGCCAGCAGCGGCGGGGGGAGCGCCTCATACAATGAGCAGTTCTTC.

The chain carries TRBV10-1 and TRBJ2-3, with TRBD1 identical over 7 bases. Matching the DNA end better, TRBJ2-7 makes the J call doubtful. CDR1 and CDR2 (germline): WNHNN, SYGVQD (reference sequence). The CDR3 runs 14 residues. The CDR3 sequence is CRSRGSLAEDMQYF. CDR3 DNA: TGCCGCAGCAGGGGGTCGTTAGCCGAAGACATGCAGTACTTC.

This clonotype was seen a handful of times. The chain uses TRBV11-2 and TRBJ2-1; D call uncertain. The CDR3 length is 12 residues. Deletions cut 4 bases from V and 6 bases from J, with 7 bases between. CDR1 and CDR2 from the germline V gene are SGHAT and FQNNGV. DNA of the CDR3: TGTGCCAGCAGCTGGACGGGCAATGAGCAGTTCTTC. It specifies CASSWTGNEQFF.

J is TRBJ2-1 and V is TRBV6-1; D may be TRBD1 (5 bases). In germline, CDR1 is MNHNS, CDR2 SASEGT. Deletions cut 5 bases from V and 5 bases from J, with 13 bases between. The CDR3 runs to 14 residues. This CDR3 reads CASSRWIGDNEQFF. The CDR3 bases are TGTGCCAGCAGTCGATGGATAGGGGACAATGAGCAGTTCTTC.

Judged by abundance, this clonotype is medium-sized (0.01 to 0.1%). The V call is TRBV6-1, the J call TRBJ2-3; a possible D gene is TRBD2 (6 bases). The CDR3 consists of 14 residues. Germline-derived CDR1 and CDR2 are MNHNS and SASEGT. V was pared by 2 bases and J by 5 bases, with 11 bases between. DNA of the CDR3: TGTGCCAGCAGTGAACGGGGGAAGGTAGATACGCAGTATTTT. Protein: CASSERGKVDTQYF.

The gene calls are TRBV6-1 and TRBJ2-1, with 11 bases aligning to TRBD2. Per the germline V gene, CDR1 is MNHNS and CDR2 is SASEGT. This CDR3 region has 14 residues. V lost 7 bases to trimming and J lost 3 bases; unmatched junction nucleotides: 2. CDR3 residues: CASTGTSGYNEQFF. The CDR3, as DNA: TGTGCCAGCACCGGGACTAGCGGCTACAATGAGCAGTTCTTC.

A word on this clonotype: The junction and the germline gene differ at one end; a read error may be behind it. The chain links TRBV6-1 to TRBJ2-3; weak D call: TRBD2 (6 bases). Per the germline V gene, CDR1 is MNHNS and CDR2 is SASEGT. The CDR3 is 16 amino acids. DNA of the CDR3: TGTGCCAGCCGTGAAACGGGACTGAGAGCCAAAAACACGCAGTATTTC. Amino acid sequence: CASRETGLRAKNTQYF.

The chain uses TRBV7-2 and TRBJ2-5, with 7 bases aligning to TRBD1. The CDR3 is made up of 13 amino acids. Germline V gene sequence: CDR1 SGHTA, CDR2 FQGNSA. After removal of 4 bases from V and 5 bases from J, the junction contained 4 bases not matched to a gene. The CDR3 DNA reads TGTGCCAGCAGCTCCGACAGGGATGAGACCCAGTACTTC. As protein: CASSSDRDETQYF. Filled out from reference TRBV7-2 and TRBJ2-5, the complete variable domain reads GAGVSQSPSNKVTEKGKDVELRCDPISGHTALYWYRQSLGQGLEFLIYFQGNSAPDKSGLPSDRFSAERTGGSVSTLTIQRTQQEDSAVYLCASSSDRDETQYFGPGTRLLVL.

The V and J genes are TRBV9 and TRBJ2-1; TRBD2 matches at 12 bases. TRBJ2-5 matches the DNA end more closely, so the J call is doubtful. Germline V gives CDR1 SGDLS, CDR2 YYNGEE. The length of the CDR3 is 16 residues. In DNA form, the CDR3 reads TGTGCCAGCAGCCCTCGACTAGCGGGAGAAGAAGAGACCCAGTACTTC. The encoded protein is CASSPRLAGEEETQYF.

This clonotype was recorded at least ten times. The rearrangement joins TRBV6-1 to TRBJ2-5; tentatively, D is TRBD1 or TRBD2 (6 bases each). The V end was cut by 4 bases, the J end by 11 bases, with 20 bases between. The CDR3 spans 14 residues. Germline V lookup: CDR1 MNHNS, CDR2 SASEGT. This CDR3 is CASSGAFGGGEQYF. The CDR3 DNA follows: TGTGCCAGCAGTGGGGCGTTCGGGGGCGGTGAGCAGTACTTC.

This CDR3 reads CASSRDSGQETQYF. The CDR3 region has the DNA TGTGCCAGCTCACGGGACTCGGGCCAAGAGACCCAGTACTTC. The rearrangement links TRBV18 to TRBJ2-1; D may be TRBD2 (6 bases). The J call could be wrong; TRBJ2-5 is a better fit for the DNA end. This CDR3 has 14 residues. CDR1 is KGHSH and CDR2 is LQKENI in the germline V gene.

This chain joins TRBV27 and TRBJ2-3; TRBD2 might be the D (6 bases). The V gene lost 5 bases and the J gene lost 2 bases, with 14 bases spanning the gap. The CDR3 is made up of 15 amino acids. Germline loops: CDR1 MNHEY, CDR2 SMNVEV (reference sequence). The DNA of the CDR3 is TGTGCCAGCAGTCTCTCTAGCGCTTACACAGATACGCAGTATTTT. Translation gives CASSLSSAYTDTQYF.

This rearrangement joins TRBV6-1 to TRBJ1-2; no definite D call. Trimming shortened V by 8 bases and J by 3 bases, and 10 bases separated the two germline ends. Germline lookup yields CDR1 MNHNS and CDR2 SASEGT. The CDR3 consists of 12 residues. CDR3 amino acids: CASQREYYGYTF. CDR3 nucleotide sequence: TGTGCCAGCCAGCGTGAGTACTATGGCTACACCTTC.

This clonotype has ten or more counts. The V and J genes are TRBV6-2 or TRBV6-3 and TRBJ2-1; 11 nucleotides match TRBD2. The trim removed 6 bases at V and 10 bases at J, leaving 8 bases unmatched. The germline gives CDR1 MNHEY, CDR2 SVGEGT. The CDR3 is 14 amino acids. For the CDR3, the DNA is TGTGCCAGCAGCCCGTCCCTAGCGGGAGGAGAGCAGTTCTTC. The encoded protein is CASSPSLAGGEQFF.

This sequence joins TRBV14 and TRBJ2-3; TRBD2 matches 8 bases. The CDR3 consists of 14 residues. J lost 9 bases, V lost 3 bases, and 8 bases had no gene match. The V gene's germline CDR1 is SGHDN and CDR2 FVKESK. CDR3 in DNA: TGTGCCAGCAGCCAGGCAGGAGCGGGAGCCACGCAGTATTTT. Protein sequence: CASSQAGAGATQYF.

In the case of this clonotype: The junction and the germline gene differ at one end; a read error may be behind it. The V call is TRBV6-1, the J call TRBJ2-3, with D possibly being TRBD2 (7 bases). CDR3 length equals 16 residues. Germline loops: CDR1 MNHNS, CDR2 SASEGT. This CDR3 is CASGGRGGRDTDTQYF. CDR3 coding DNA: TGTGCCAGCGGGGGAAGGGGGGGGAGGGACACAGATACCCAGTATTTC.

For this clonotype: The junction shows a germline mismatch at one end, possibly a read error. The chain is built from TRBV6-1 and TRBJ2-2, with D tentatively TRBD1 or TRBD2 (6 bases each). Germline assignment: CDR1 MNHNS and CDR2 SASEGT. This CDR3 spans 14 amino acids. The CDR3 reads CASRKGGLIGALYF. Here the CDR3 DNA reads TGTGCCAGCAGGAAAGGGGGGCTAATCGGGGCGCTGTATTTT.

About this clonotype: At one end the junction does not follow the germline gene, possibly because of a read error. The V gene is TRBV6-1, the J gene TRBJ2-3; 8 bases map to TRBD1. The CDR3 is 11 residues long. Germline V lookup: CDR1 MNHNS, CDR2 SASEGT. The CDR3 sequence is CASRDRNTQYF. The DNA for the CDR3 is TGTGCCAGCCGGGACAGGAATACGCAGTATTTC.

In this sample, this clonotype turned up once. The chain is built from TRBV11-1 and TRBJ2-1; D might be TRBD1 (6 bases). The germline CDR1 and CDR2 sequences are SGHAT and FQDESV (reference sequence). This CDR3 spans 12 amino acids. V lost 5 bases and J 15 bases, leaving 17 bases between the germline ends. CDR3 sequence (DNA): TGTGCCAGCAGCACCCAACAGGGAGAGTCGTTCTTC. Translated, it gives CASSTQQGESFF.

The J gene is TRBJ2-1, the V gene TRBV10-1, with 12 bases that match TRBD2. Near its end, the DNA agrees better with TRBJ2-5, so the J call may be wrong. The germline V gene has CDR1 WNHNN and CDR2 SYGVQD (reference sequence). The CDR3 covers 14 residues. The DNA of the CDR3 is TGCGCCAGCAGTGAGTCACTAGCGGGAGGCTTCCAGTACTTC. This translates into CASSESLAGGFQYF.